This T cell receptor beta chain was sequenced in a study of Ad26.COV2.S vaccination and SARS-CoV-2 variants. Method: immunoSEQ multiplex PCR; TCRdb's copy keeps in-frame clones and lacks some. The sample shows a few hundred thousand clones, almost 90% of them seen only once. General observations from the study: TCR breadth and depth estimates may have understated total T cell responses.

The CDR3 totals 15 residues. V shed 2 bases and J shed 0 bases, with 8 bases lying between them. CDR1 and CDR2 (germline): SGDLS, YYNGEE. Treatment given: roughly 19 received Ad26.COV2.S at low or high dose, single or two shots; several received placebo; per-sample allocation not given. The investigators took samples on day 63 after the first vaccine or placebo injection. On this clone: What it binds is unknown.

This receptor was obtained from a person aged 18 to 59 who received the Ad26.COV2.S COVID-19 vaccine or a placebo. This chain uses TRBV9 with TRBJ1-4, with D uncertain. This specimen was peripheral blood, taken in a trial of Ad26.COV2.S vaccine versus placebo. The CDR3 coding sequence is TGTGCCAGCAGCGTCAGTCCTACAACTAATGAAAAACTGTTTTTT. This translates into CASSVSPTTNEKLFF.